Presented here are 7 T cell receptor beta chains from one specimen sequenced in a study of T cell repertoires in cytomegalovirus infection. TCRdb re-analysed the reads in MiXCR, keeping a single row per CDR3 protein. The profile covers some 130,000 distinct CDR3 sequences, with roughly 9% appearing a single time and about a tenth taken by the ten largest. Sample: PBMCs. These receptors came from a human donor in good health (CMV status not recorded). Some clones in this sample may be carry-over from other donors' samples.

CDR3 in DNA: TGTGCCAGCAGCTTGATCCGGTTCTCTGGGGCCAACGTCCTGACTTTC. Translation gives CASSLIRFSGANVLTF. V is TRBV5-5 and J is TRBJ2-6, with D hard to call. CDR3 length: 16 amino acids. Germline CDR1 is SGHKS and CDR2 is YYEKEE (reference sequence). V was shortened by 1 base and J by 0 bases, with 8 bases between the two germline ends. Full variable domain (remainder filled in from reference TRBV5-5 and TRBJ2-6): DAGVTQSPTHLIKTRGQQVTLRCSPISGHKSVSWYQQVLGQGPQFIFQYYEKEERGRGNFPDRFSARQFPNYSSELNVNALLLGDSALYLCASSLIRFSGANVLTFGAGSRLTVL.

This clonotype has at least ten counts. The V call is TRBV28, the J call TRBJ1-4; D may be TRBD1 (6 bases). The CDR3 totals 16 residues. Germline CDR1 MDHEN, CDR2 SYDVKM. V was cut by 2 bases and J by 8 bases, with 18 bases left in between. The DNA for the CDR3 is TGTGCCAGCAGTTTAGTTTCCGCGGCAGGGGAAGAAAAACTGTTTTTT. Amino acids: CASSLVSAAGEEKLFF.

At least ten counts were recorded for this clonotype. This chain joins TRBV12-3 or TRBV12-4 and TRBJ1-3; no reliable D call. Trimming pared 6 bases from V and 14 bases from J, leaving 11 bases between. The CDR3 spans 10 residues. The CDR3 DNA is TGTGCCAGCAGCGCCGGTTTTCTATATTTT. This translates into CASSAGFLYF.

The J gene is TRBJ2-1, the V gene TRBV19, with 14 bases fitting TRBD2. CDR1 and CDR2 (germline): LNHDA, SQIVND (reference sequence). The CDR3 covers 14 residues. The V and J ends lost 5 bases and 16 bases, in that order; junction bases with no gene match: 10. The CDR3 nucleotides read TGTGCCAGTAGTTCGACTAGCGGGGGGGCCCGTCGCTTCTTC. This gives the protein CASSSTSGGARRFF.

The V call is TRBV20-1, the J call TRBJ2-1; 15 nucleotides line up with TRBD2. Germline trimming cut 6 bases from V and 6 bases from J; bases unmatched to any gene: 9. This CDR3 is built from 16 residues. The germline V gene has CDR1 DFQATT and CDR2 SNEGSKA (reference sequence). The CDR3 region is CSAIEGLAGGPNEQFF. CDR3 coding DNA: TGCAGTGCGATTGAGGGACTAGCGGGGGGTCCCAATGAGCAGTTCTTC.

A remark on this clonotype: This may arise from a read error, as a much more abundant clone is one base away. The rearrangement joins TRBV7-9 to TRBJ1-4; the D is unclear. The CDR3 sequence is 14 residues long. Germline values: CDR1 SEHNR, CDR2 FQNEAQ (reference sequence). The CDR3 sequence: CVSSGGEFKEKLFF. The CDR3 nucleotides read TGTGTCAGCAGCGGCGGGGAGTTTAAAGAAAAACTGTTTTTT.

This clonotype was observed a few times. This chain connects TRBV20-1 to TRBJ2-7, with 10 bases matching TRBD1. V was clipped by 3 bases and J by 2 bases; unmatched bases: 1. Germline V lookup: CDR1 DFQATT, CDR2 SNEGSKA (reference sequence). The CDR3 is made up of 13 amino acids. DNA for the CDR3: TGCAGTGCTAGTGACAGGGGGCCCTACGAGCAGTACTTC. Translation gives CSASDRGPYEQYF.